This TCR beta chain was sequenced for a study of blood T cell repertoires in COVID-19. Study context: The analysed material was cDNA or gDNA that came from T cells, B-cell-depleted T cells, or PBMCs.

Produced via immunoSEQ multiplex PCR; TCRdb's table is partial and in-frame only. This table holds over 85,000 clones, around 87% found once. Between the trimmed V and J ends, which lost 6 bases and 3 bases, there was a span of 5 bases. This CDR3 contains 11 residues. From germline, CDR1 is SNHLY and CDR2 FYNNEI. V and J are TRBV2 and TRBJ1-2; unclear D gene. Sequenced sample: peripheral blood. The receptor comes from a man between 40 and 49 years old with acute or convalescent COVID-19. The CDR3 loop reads CASRPDYGYTF. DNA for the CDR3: TGTGCCAGCAGGCCGGACTATGGCTACACCTTC.